This is a list of T cell receptor beta chains from one sample in a study of T cells in Graves' hyperthyroidism and ophthalmopathy. Via MiXCR, TCRdb re-called the multiplex PCR reads, giving one row per CDR3 protein. The profile shows about 480,000 distinct CDR3 sequences, approximately 15% of them singletons. Sequencing was carried out using blood. Every receptor here comes from a woman between 18 and 29 years old with Graves' hyperthyroidism. Each CDR3 is given with its conserved first and last residue. A D gene is named only where the DNA matches it firmly. Rows give clone size only sometimes, using once, few, many, or a class for an expanded clone.

>.|TRBV27|TRBJ1-5|many
TGTGCCAGCAGTTTAGCAAGGGGAGGTAATCAGCCCCAGCATTTT
CASSLARGGNQPQHF
>TRBD2|TRBV7-2|TRBJ2-1|many
TGTGCCAGCACCTTAGGTGCGGGAGTAGCCTACAATGAGCAGTTCTTC
CASTLGAGVAYNEQFF
>.|TRBV14|TRBJ2-5|.
TGTGCCAGCAAACTTCAGGGGGGCGAGACCCAGTACTTC
CASKLQGGETQYF
>.|TRBV5-6|TRBJ1-1|many
TGTGCCAGCAGCTTCCAGGGTAACACTGAAGCTTTCTTT
CASSFQGNTEAFF
>.|TRBV10-3|TRBJ1-1|.
TGTGCCATCACCCTAGACAGGCGGGGCACTGAAGCTTTCTTT
CAITLDRRGTEAFF
>TRBD1|TRBV4-2|TRBJ1-2|few
TGTGCCAGCCGGACAGGGGAAATCTATGGCTACACCTTC
CASRTGEIYGYTF
>TRBD2|TRBV7-9|TRBJ2-7|few
TGTGCCAGCAGCCCTCCCAAGACTAGCTCAAAGAGGGCCTACGAGCAGTACTTC
CASSPPKTSSKRAYEQYF
>TRBD2|TRBV19|TRBJ2-3|once
TGTGCCAGTAGTCCTGGACTAGAGGTTTGGGATACGCAGTATTTT
CASSPGLEVWDTQYF
>TRBD1|TRBV12-5|TRBJ1-4|many
TGTGCTAGTGGTCCCGGACAGGGACGTTTCGAAAAACTGTTTTTT
CASGPGQGRFEKLFF
>.|TRBV20-1|TRBJ2-7|.
TGCAGTGCTAGAGACCGGGGGATGGGCTCCTACGAGCAGTACTTC
CSARDRGMGSYEQYF
>TRBD1|TRBV19|TRBJ1-4|many
TGTGCCAGTAGTCCCCCAGGGGGCTTGATTGAAAAACTGTTTTTT
CASSPPGGLIEKLFF
>.|TRBV28|TRBJ1-6|.
TGTGCCAGCAGTCCCCGAGTCGACAGTAATTCACCCCTCCACTTT
CASSPRVDSNSPLHF
>TRBD1|TRBV4-1|TRBJ1-1|few
TGCGCCAGCAGCCTGGGACAGGGCCTTCTGAACACTGAAGCTTTCTTT
CASSLGQGLLNTEAFF
>.|TRBV19|TRBJ2-5|many
TGTGCCAGTAGTATTCGAGCTAGCCATACCCAGTACTTC
CASSIRASHTQYF
>.|TRBV30|TRBJ1-2|many
TGTGCCAGACTAGCGTGGGGGGAATTGTCTGGCTACACCTTC
CARLAWGELSGYTF
>TRBD1|TRBV7-2|TRBJ1-4|many
TGTGCCAGCAGCTTAGCCCCGGGACAGGCAGGATCGGCTAATGAAAAACTGTTTTTT
CASSLAPGQAGSANEKLFF
>.|TRBV5-5|TRBJ2-2|.
TGTGCCAGCGGGGCTCGGGAGTGGGGCGGGGAGCTGTTTTTT
CASGAREWGGELFF
>.|TRBV11-2|TRBJ2-2|many
TGTGCCAGCAACTCCTTAAGAACGAACACCGGGGAGCTGTTTTTT
CASNSLRTNTGELFF
>TRBD1|TRBV20-1|TRBJ2-5|many
TGCAGTGCTAGAGCCGACAGGGCCCAAGAGACCCAGTACTTC
CSARADRAQETQYF
>TRBD2|TRBV29-1|TRBJ2-1|many
TGCAGCGTTGTACGGACTAGCGGGAGGAATGAGCAGTTCTTC
CSVVRTSGRNEQFF
>TRBD2|TRBV18|TRBJ2-7|many
TGTGCCAGCTCCCGTTTGGCCGGGACTACCTACGAGCAGTACTTC
CASSRLAGTTYEQYF
>TRBD2|TRBV30|TRBJ2-5|many
TGTGCCTGGAGTGTAAGCGGGGGGGGTTCAGAGACCCAGTACTTC
CAWSVSGGGSETQYF
>.|TRBV20-1|TRBJ1-2|few
TGCAGTGCTAGCACTTCTGCGGGGTACACCTTC
CSASTSAGYTF
>TRBD1|TRBV20-1|TRBJ2-2|once
TGCAGTGCCCCCGGACAGGGGGAGGAAACCGGGGAGCTGTTTTTT
CSAPGQGEETGELFF
>.|TRBV11-2|TRBJ1-2|many
TGTGCCAGCAGCTTAGAAGGCGCGGGATCCTATGGCTACACCTTC
CASSLEGAGSYGYTF
>.|TRBV20-1|TRBJ1-6|few
TGCAGTGCTAGAGTTCGGGGAGATTCACCCCTCCACTTT
CSARVRGDSPLHF
>.|TRBV9|TRBJ1-2|few
TGTGCCAGCAGCGCCGGACAGTGGGAAGACTATGGCTACACCTTC
CASSAGQWEDYGYTF
>TRBD1|TRBV29-1|TRBJ1-2|many
TGCAGCGTTGGACAGGGGATCTATGGCTACACCTTC
CSVGQGIYGYTF
>.|TRBV18|TRBJ2-7|many
TGTGCCAGCTCACCCGAGACAGGACCGCGCTACGAGCAGTACTTC
CASSPETGPRYEQYF
>.|TRBV24-1|TRBJ2-3|many
TGTGCCACCAGTGATTTGTCGGGAGTGACAGATACGCAGTATTTT
CATSDLSGVTDTQYF
>.|TRBV6-1|TRBJ1-3|many
TGTGCCAGCAGTGAGAAGGGGGGCGGAAACACCATATATTTT
CASSEKGGGNTIYF
>TRBD1|TRBV29-1|TRBJ1-1|many
TGCAGCGTTGGCCCGCCAGGGGGGATGAACACTGAAGCTTTCTTT
CSVGPPGGMNTEAFF
>.|TRBV11-2|TRBJ1-5|.
TGTGCCAGCAGCTTATCACCAGGGGATCAGCCCCAGCATTTT
CASSLSPGDQPQHF
>TRBD1|TRBV5-1|TRBJ2-1|many
TGCGCCAGCAGCTCCGACAGGGGCTCCTACAATGAGCAGTTCTTC
CASSSDRGSYNEQFF
>.|TRBV6-1|TRBJ1-1|many
TGTGCCAGCAAGGGTTGGTCAGTGGCTGAAGCTTTCTTT
CASKGWSVAEAFF
>.|TRBV19|TRBJ2-5|many
TGTGCCAGTAGTATAGATCGAATCGGCCAAGAGACCCAGTACTTC
CASSIDRIGQETQYF
>TRBD2|TRBV24-1|TRBJ2-1|.
TGTGCCACCAGTGATTTAGGGACTAGCGGGAGATACAATGAGCAGTTCTTC
CATSDLGTSGRYNEQFF
>TRBD1|TRBV9|TRBJ2-7|many
TGTGCCAGCAGCGAATCGACAGGGGGCTCGGGAGAGCAGTACTTC
CASSESTGGSGEQYF
>.|TRBV5-1|TRBJ1-2|many
TGCGCCAGCAGCTTAGGGTTTTCGGAGGGCTACACCTTC
CASSLGFSEGYTF
>.|TRBV19|TRBJ1-5|.
TGTGCCAGTAGTACCCGAACAGGGAGTGGGAGCAATCAGCCCCAGCATTTT
CASSTRTGSGSNQPQHF
>TRBD2|TRBV12-3/TRBV12-4|TRBJ2-2|few
TGTGCCAGCAGTTCCCCTGGGAGGGGCTCCGAGGAGCTGTTTTTT
CASSSPGRGSEELFF
>.|TRBV27|TRBJ1-6|many
TGTGCCAGCAGTTTATCGGGCCAGGGTGTGAGGTCACCCCTCCACTTT
CASSLSGQGVRSPLHF
>.|TRBV5-4|TRBJ2-6|few
TGTGCCAGCAGCTTGTTTGTGAGCTCTGGGGCCAACGTCCTGACTTTC
CASSLFVSSGANVLTF
>.|TRBV24-1|TRBJ1-6|many
TGTGCCACCAGTGACCAAGGACACTCACCCCTCCACTTT
CATSDQGHSPLHF
>.|TRBV30|TRBJ1-1|many
TGTGCCTGGAGTTACAACCTCCCGAACACTGAAGCTTTCTTT
CAWSYNLPNTEAFF
>TRBD2|TRBV29-1|TRBJ2-1|many
TGCAGCTCCTTAGCGGGGGGCTCCTACAATGAGCAGTTCTTC
CSSLAGGSYNEQFF
>.|TRBV29-1|TRBJ2-5|many
TGCAGCGTTGAAGATCGGGAGACCCAGTACTTC
CSVEDRETQYF
>TRBD1|TRBV19|TRBJ2-5|many
TGTGCCAGTAGTTCCTCTCGTGGACAGGGGAGGTTGGAGACCCAGTACTTC
CASSSSRGQGRLETQYF
>.|TRBV24-1|TRBJ1-6|many
TGTGCCACCAGTGATTCAAGGAGGGCGAATTCACCCCTCCACTTT
CATSDSRRANSPLHF
>.|TRBV20-1|TRBJ2-2|.
TGCAGTGCTAGGAGGACGGGCGCGGAGAACACCGGGGAGCTGTTTTTT
CSARRTGAENTGELFF
>TRBD2|TRBV7-3|TRBJ2-2|.
TGTGCCAGCAGCTTAGCCGGTCTAGCGGGAACCAGGGGCGGGGAGCTGTTTTTT
CASSLAGLAGTRGGELFF
>.|TRBV19|TRBJ1-1|many
TGTGCCAGTACCTCAGAGGGGAGGAACACTGAAGCTTTCTTT
CASTSEGRNTEAFF
>.|TRBV24-1|TRBJ2-2|.
TGTGCCACCAGAGTAGACGGCGGGGAGCTGTTTTTT
CATRVDGGELFF
>.|TRBV4-2|TRBJ2-3|few
TGTGCCAGCAGCCCCGGGGCGGGGCTGGGAAGAGGGGGCACAGATACGCAGTATTTT
CASSPGAGLGRGGTDTQYF
>.|TRBV11-2|TRBJ2-2|.
TGTGCCAGCAGCCCCCACACCGGGGAGCTGTTTTTT
CASSPHTGELFF
>TRBD1|TRBV10-3|TRBJ2-2|.
TGTGCCATCAGTGGACAGGGCAGGGTCGACACCGGGGAGCTGTTTTTT
CAISGQGRVDTGELFF
>.|TRBV12-3/TRBV12-4|TRBJ1-5|many
TGTGCCAGCAGCGAGTACGCTAACAATCAGCCCCAGCATTTT
CASSEYANNQPQHF